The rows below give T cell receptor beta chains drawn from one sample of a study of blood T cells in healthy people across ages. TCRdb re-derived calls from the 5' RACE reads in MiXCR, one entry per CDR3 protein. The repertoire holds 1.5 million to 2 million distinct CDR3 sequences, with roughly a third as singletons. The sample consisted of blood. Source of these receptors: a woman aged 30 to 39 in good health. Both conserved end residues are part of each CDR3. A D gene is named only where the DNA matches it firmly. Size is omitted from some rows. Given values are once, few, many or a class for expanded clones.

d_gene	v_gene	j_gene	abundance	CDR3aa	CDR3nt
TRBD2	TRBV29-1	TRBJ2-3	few	CSSYSTSGLTDTQYF	TGCAGCTCATACTCGACTAGCGGACTCACAGATACGCAGTATTTT
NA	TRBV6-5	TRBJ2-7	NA	CAGSFSRGELFLEQYF	TGTGCCGGCAGTTTCTCTCGGGGAGAGCTCTTTCTCGAGCAGTACTTC
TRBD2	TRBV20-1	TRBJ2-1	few	CRGGGREGHNEQFF	TGCAGGGGAGGTGGGCGGGAGGGCCACAATGAGCAGTTCTTC
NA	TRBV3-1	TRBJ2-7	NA	CASSQDIRGSGEQYF	TGTGCCAGCAGCCAAGATATCCGAGGGTCGGGCGAGCAGTACTTC
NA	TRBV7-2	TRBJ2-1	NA	CASSSPGTTTGEQFF	TGTGCCAGCAGCTCCCCCGGGACGACTACCGGTGAGCAGTTCTTC
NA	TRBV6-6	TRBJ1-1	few	CASSYGGDTEAFF	TGTGCCAGCAGTTACGGGGGCGACACTGAAGCTTTCTTT
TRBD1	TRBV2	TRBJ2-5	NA	CASSTQQGKETQYF	TGTGCCAGCAGCACTCAACAGGGGAAAGAGACCCAGTACTTC
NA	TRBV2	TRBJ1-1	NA	CARIRDRGSNTEAFF	TGTGCCAGGATCCGGGATAGGGGTTCGAACACTGAAGCTTTCTTT
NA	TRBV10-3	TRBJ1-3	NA	CAITPGRSGNTIYF	TGTGCCATCACCCCAGGGAGGTCTGGAAACACCATATATTTT
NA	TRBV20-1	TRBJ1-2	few	CSTSREGDGYTF	TGCAGTACGTCACGGGAAGGGGATGGCTACACCTTC
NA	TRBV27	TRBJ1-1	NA	CASSSGTPRVAFF	TGTGCCAGCAGCTCCGGGACGCCACGGGTAGCTTTCTTT
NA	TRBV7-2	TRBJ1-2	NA	CASSLGGGRRNYGYTF	TGTGCCAGCAGCCTCGGTGGCGGGCGGCGAAACTATGGCTACACCTTC
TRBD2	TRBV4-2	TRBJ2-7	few	CASSQEGGLANEQYF	TGTGCCAGCAGCCAAGAGGGAGGACTAGCAAACGAGCAGTACTTC
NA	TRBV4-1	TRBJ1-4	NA	CASSPPRGGANEKLFF	TGCGCCAGCAGCCCACCTCGAGGGGGGGCTAATGAAAAACTGTTTTTT
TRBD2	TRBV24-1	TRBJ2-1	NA	CATRTSDYNEQFF	TGTGCCACCCGGACTAGTGACTACAATGAGCAGTTCTTC
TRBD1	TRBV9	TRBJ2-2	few	CASSVARGPGELFF	TGTGCCAGCAGCGTAGCTAGGGGGCCCGGGGAGCTGTTTTTT
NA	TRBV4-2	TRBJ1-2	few	CASSQEGYYGYTF	TGTGCCAGCAGCCAAGAAGGGTACTATGGCTACACCTTC
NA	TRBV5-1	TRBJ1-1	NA	CASWDLPTEAFF	TGCGCCAGCTGGGACCTGCCCACTGAAGCTTTCTTT
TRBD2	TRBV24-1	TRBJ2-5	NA	CATSDRRLAGETQYF	TGTGCCACCAGTGACCGACGACTAGCGGGAGAGACCCAGTACTTC
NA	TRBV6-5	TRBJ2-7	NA	CASSSSVGGAVNEQYF	TGTGCCAGCAGTTCCTCGGTTGGGGGGGCAGTAAACGAGCAGTACTTC
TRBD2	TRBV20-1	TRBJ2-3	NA	CSARSGRGDTQYF	TGCAGTGCTAGGAGCGGGAGAGGAGATACGCAGTATTTT
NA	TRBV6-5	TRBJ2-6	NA	CASSYLGLGSSGANVLTF	TGTGCAAGCAGTTACTTGGGTTTGGGGAGCTCTGGGGCCAACGTCCTGACTTTC
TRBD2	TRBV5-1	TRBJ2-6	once	CVSSSTSGTSGANVLTF	TGCGTCAGCAGCTCAACCAGCGGGACTTCTGGGGCCAACGTCCTGACTTTC
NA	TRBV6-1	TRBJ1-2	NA	CASSERGDSYGYTF	TGTGCCAGCAGTGAAAGGGGGGACTCTTATGGCTACACCTTC
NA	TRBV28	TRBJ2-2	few	CASSPRGHLDTGELFF	TGTGCCAGCAGCCCGAGGGGTCATTTGGACACCGGGGAGCTGTTTTTT
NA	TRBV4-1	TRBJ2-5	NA	CASSQDLDGGREQYF	TGCGCCAGCAGCCAAGATCTCGACGGGGGTCGGGAGCAGTACTTC
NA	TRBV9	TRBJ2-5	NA	CASSVGGEGTQYF	TGTGCCAGCAGCGTCGGCGGGGAAGGGACCCAGTACTTC
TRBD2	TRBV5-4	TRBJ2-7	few	CASSISGGSYEQYF	TGTGCCAGCAGCATTAGCGGGGGCTCCTACGAGCAGTACTTC
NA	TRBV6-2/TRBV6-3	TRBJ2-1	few	CASKARPLSYNEQFF	TGTGCCAGCAAGGCGCGACCACTCTCCTACAATGAGCAGTTCTTC
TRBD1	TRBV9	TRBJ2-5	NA	CASSVVGGQGQETQYF	TGTGCCAGCAGCGTAGTAGGGGGACAGGGCCAAGAGACCCAGTACTTC
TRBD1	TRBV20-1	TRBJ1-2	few	CSALGTGVNYGYTF	TGCAGTGCCCTCGGGACAGGGGTTAACTATGGCTACACCTTC
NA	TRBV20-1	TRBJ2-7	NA	CSAMGIQNYEQYF	TGCAGTGCTATGGGCATCCAGAACTACGAGCAGTACTTC
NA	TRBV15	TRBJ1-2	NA	CVTSRENGQLAGYTF	TGTGTCACCAGCAGAGAAAATGGGCAGCTGGCTGGCTACACCTTC
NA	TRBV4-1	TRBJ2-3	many	CASSPDSTTDTQYF	TGCGCCAGCAGCCCAGACTCAACCACAGATACGCAGTATTTT
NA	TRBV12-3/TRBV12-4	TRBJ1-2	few	CASGQAGGYTF	TGTGCCAGCGGCCAGGCAGGCGGCTACACCTTC
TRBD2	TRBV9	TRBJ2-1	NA	CASSPREGSYNEQFF	TGTGCCAGCAGCCCCCGGGAGGGGTCCTACAATGAGCAGTTCTTC
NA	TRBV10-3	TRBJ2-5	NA	CAISSTDRQETQYF	TGTGCCATCAGTTCGACAGACAGACAAGAGACCCAGTACTTC
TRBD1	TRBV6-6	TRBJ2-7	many	CASRSTGTGSYEQYF	TGTGCCAGCAGAAGTACCGGGACAGGGTCCTACGAGCAGTACTTC
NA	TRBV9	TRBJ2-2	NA	CASSPRAGTGELFF	TGTGCCAGCAGCCCCCGCGCGGGCACCGGGGAGCTGTTTTTT
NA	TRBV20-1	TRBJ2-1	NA	CSSSGGINEQFF	TGCAGTTCCTCAGGGGGGATCAATGAGCAGTTCTTC